This T cell receptor beta chain was sequenced in a study of blood T cell repertoires in COVID-19. Germline V lookup: CDR1 LGHDT, CDR2 YNNKEL (reference sequence). The ends were cut back, 1 base at V and 6 bases at J, with 7 bases in the middle. The CDR3 spans 13 residues. This clone appeared a single time. The repertoire was sequenced with immunoSEQ multiplex PCR; TCRdb's copy has only in-frame clones and lacks some. In the table there are approximately 130,000 clones, about 85% of which are singletons. This TCR derives from a human donor in a cohort sampled during active COVID-19. Sequencing was performed on peripheral blood. This chain joins TRBV3-1 (or the pseudogene TRBV3-2) and TRBJ1-5; D gene unclear. The CDR3 region is CASSQVGVQPQHF. CDR3 DNA: TGTGCCAGCAGCCAAGTCGGTGTTCAGCCCCAGCATTTT.